The rows below give T cell receptor beta chains drawn from one sample of a study of blood T cell repertoires in COVID-19. Data came from immunoSEQ multiplex PCR; TCRdb stores just in-frame clones and leaves some out. Of about 330,000 clones in the sample, roughly 88% were seen once. The sample consisted of PBMCs or T cells enriched from blood (not recorded which). The receptors shown here come from a man younger than 45 who had recovered from COVID-19. Each CDR3 is given with its conserved first and last residue. Each record gives: D gene, V gene, clone size, J gene, CDR3 protein, CDR3 DNA. The D gene is left open where the match is weak. Size values are once, few and many counts, or a class for expanded clones, and some rows have none.

d_gene: TRBD1; v_gene: TRBV5-5; abundance: -; j_gene: TRBJ2-2; CDR3aa: CASSPSRDRGTGELFF; CDR3nt: TGTGCCAGCAGCCCGTCCCGGGACAGGGGAACCGGGGAGCTGTTTTTT
d_gene: TRBD2; v_gene: TRBV5-5; abundance: -; j_gene: TRBJ2-5; CDR3aa: CASSLATGGQETQYF; CDR3nt: TGTGCCAGCAGCTTGGCGACGGGGGGTCAAGAGACCCAGTACTTC
d_gene: TRBD1; v_gene: TRBV28; abundance: -; j_gene: TRBJ1-1; CDR3aa: CASRAGGTNTEAFF; CDR3nt: TGTGCCAGCAGAGCAGGGGGCACGAACACTGAAGCTTTCTTT
d_gene: TRBD1; v_gene: TRBV5-1; abundance: -; j_gene: TRBJ1-1; CDR3aa: CASSPVQGTGAFF; CDR3nt: TGCGCCAGCAGCCCCGTACAGGGGACGGGAGCTTTCTTT
d_gene: TRBD1; v_gene: TRBV12-3/TRBV12-4; abundance: -; j_gene: TRBJ1-1; CDR3aa: CASSLDRVRAFF; CDR3nt: TGTGCCAGCAGCCTCGACAGGGTTCGAGCTTTCTTT
d_gene: -; v_gene: TRBV5-1; abundance: once; j_gene: TRBJ1-4; CDR3aa: CASSLLGGQGLTANEKLFF; CDR3nt: TGCGCCAGCAGCTTACTCGGGGGGCAGGGACTTACGGCTAATGAAAAACTGTTTTTT
d_gene: TRBD1; v_gene: TRBV11-3; abundance: -; j_gene: TRBJ1-2; CDR3aa: CASRNYPGQGTLYGYTF; CDR3nt: TGTGCCAGCAGAAATTACCCGGGACAGGGGACGCTCTATGGCTACACCTTC
d_gene: TRBD1; v_gene: TRBV28; abundance: -; j_gene: TRBJ2-1; CDR3aa: CASSFSPQRTGRWNEQFF; CDR3nt: TGTGCCAGCAGTTTTTCTCCCCAAAGGACAGGGCGGTGGAATGAGCAGTTCTTC
d_gene: TRBD1; v_gene: TRBV9; abundance: -; j_gene: TRBJ2-2; CDR3aa: CASSVAKGAGTGELFF; CDR3nt: TGTGCCAGCAGCGTAGCTAAGGGGGCAGGCACCGGGGAGCTGTTTTTT
d_gene: -; v_gene: TRBV5-5; abundance: -; j_gene: TRBJ1-1; CDR3aa: CASSPRGEPDTEAFF; CDR3nt: TGTGCCAGCAGCCCTCGGGGGGAGCCGGACACTGAAGCTTTCTTT
d_gene: TRBD1; v_gene: TRBV15; abundance: few; j_gene: TRBJ1-2; CDR3aa: CATSRETGGASGYTF; CDR3nt: TGTGCCACCAGCAGAGAGACAGGGGGCGCGTCGGGCTACACCTTC